This T cell receptor (beta chain) emerged from a study of T cell repertoires in cytomegalovirus infection (dated by TCRdb to the late 2010s). With respect to the entire study: Because public TCR beta signatures pointed to carriage of CMV infection together with the matching HLA type, the HLA type of each donor mattered for the analysis.

The sequencer listed for this sample is Illumina HiSeq 1500. The public reads were reanalyzed by TCRdb: fastp trimming at Q25, MiXCR alignment, in-frame beta chains only. One record per CDR3 amino acid sequence lists the most common genes and DNA. The sample table lists about 530,000 distinct CDR3 sequences, around 27% of them with a count of one. About 13% of the sample lies in the top ten. Of note for this clonotype: Its antigen has not been determined. No much larger clone is present one base from it, and per-base qualities are unavailable.

Counted from cysteine to phenylalanine, this CDR3 has 14 amino acids. Of the read, only the CDR3 DNA is kept; its 42 bases are in frame from base 1. V is cut by 3 bases and J by 7 bases, and the space between the germline ends is 18 bases. CDR1 and CDR2 (DFQATT, SNEGSKA) derive from the germline V gene (reference sequence). Summary of the overall study and its limitations: The ex vivo response was dominated by HLA-C-restricted CMV-specific TCR beta clonotypes, and the single most frequent clonotype in two of eight donors was supplied by these HLA-C-restricted clonotypes. Cumulative frequency of public TCR beta family members discriminated carriers of CMV infection plus the relevant HLA type in this cohort and an independent 352-donor cohort.

The origin of this receptor is a human donor in good health (CMV status not recorded). Some clones in this sample may be carry-over from other donors' samples. The chain joins TRBV20-1 to TRBJ1-1; perhaps TRBD1 is the D gene, with 5 bases matching. Sequenced sample: PBMCs. This receptor carries the CDR3 CSASGGGVGDEAFF. The nucleotide sequence is given as TGCAGTGCTAGCGGGGGAGGGGTGGGCGATGAAGCTTTCTTT.